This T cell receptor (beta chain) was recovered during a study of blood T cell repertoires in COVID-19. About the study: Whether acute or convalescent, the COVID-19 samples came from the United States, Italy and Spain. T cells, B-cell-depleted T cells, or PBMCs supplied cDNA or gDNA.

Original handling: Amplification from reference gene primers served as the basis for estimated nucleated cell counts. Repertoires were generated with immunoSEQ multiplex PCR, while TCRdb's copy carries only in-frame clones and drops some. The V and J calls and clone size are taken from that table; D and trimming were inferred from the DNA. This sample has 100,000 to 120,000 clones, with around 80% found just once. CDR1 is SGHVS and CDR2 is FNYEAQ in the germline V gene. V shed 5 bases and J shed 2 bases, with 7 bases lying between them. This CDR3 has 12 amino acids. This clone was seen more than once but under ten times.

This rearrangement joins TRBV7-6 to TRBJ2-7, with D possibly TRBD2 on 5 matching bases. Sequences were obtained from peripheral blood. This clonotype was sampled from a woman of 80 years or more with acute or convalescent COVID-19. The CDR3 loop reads CASSPGTYEQYF. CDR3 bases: TGTGCCAGCAGCCCCGGGACCTACGAGCAGTACTTC.